A selection of T cell receptor beta chains follows, all from one sample in a study of cytomegalovirus exposure and HLA in healthy donors. The repertoire was sequenced with immunoSEQ multiplex PCR; TCRdb's copy has only in-frame clones and lacks some. The table shows 60,000 to 75,000 clones, with around four fifths occurring only once. The sample comprised PBMCs. Source of these receptors: a young woman in good health and CMV-seropositive. The CDR3 runs from the conserved cysteine through the conserved F or W. Each record gives: clone size, V gene, D gene, J gene, CDR3 protein, CDR3 DNA. A D gene is named only where the DNA matches it firmly. For some rows the clone size is stated as once, few or many, or as a class when expanded; others skip it.

-	TRBV7-6	-	TRBJ2-7	CASSLGGELGEQYF	TGTGCCAGCAGCTTAGGGGGGGAACTGGGCGAGCAGTACTTC
-	TRBV29-1	-	TRBJ2-4	CSMAGTIAKNIQYF	TGCAGCATGGCTGGGACAATAGCCAAAAACATTCAGTACTTC
-	TRBV7-2	-	TRBJ2-3	CASSPYTDTQYF	TGTGCCAGCAGCCCGTATACAGATACGCAGTATTTT
-	TRBV30	-	TRBJ1-1	CAWSAPRLPTEAFF	TGTGCCTGGAGTGCGCCCAGGCTACCCACTGAAGCTTTCTTT
-	TRBV6-1	TRBD1	TRBJ1-1	CASSEGAGGYPGTEAFF	TGTGCCAGCAGTGAAGGGGCAGGGGGCTATCCGGGCACTGAAGCTTTCTTT
-	TRBV29-1	TRBD1	TRBJ1-1	CSVGDRGTNTEAFF	TGCAGCGTGGGGGACAGGGGGACGAACACTGAAGCTTTCTTT
-	TRBV5-1	TRBD1	TRBJ1-1	CASSSQGAENTEAFF	TGCGCCAGCAGCTCTCAGGGGGCGGAGAACACTGAAGCTTTCTTT
-	TRBV30	-	TRBJ1-5	CAWSPRSNQPQHF	TGTGCCTGGAGTCCGCGTAGCAATCAGCCCCAGCATTTT
-	TRBV6-4	-	TRBJ2-3	CASSDSQGTDTQYF	TGTGCCAGCAGTGACTCGCAGGGTACAGATACGCAGTATTTT
few	TRBV5-5	-	TRBJ2-7	CASSSHPGGTYEQYF	TGTGCCAGCAGCTCCCACCCAGGGGGGACCTACGAGCAGTACTTC
-	TRBV5-8	-	TRBJ2-2	CASSSRQRNTGELFF	TGTGCCAGCAGCTCCCGACAGAGGAACACCGGGGAGCTGTTTTTT
few	TRBV30	TRBD2	TRBJ2-1	CAWNQRTSGSSQFF	TGTGCCTGGAATCAAAGGACTAGCGGGAGTAGTCAGTTCTTC
-	TRBV4-1	TRBD1	TRBJ1-5	CASSHTTGGSNQPQHF	TGCGCCAGCAGCCACACGACAGGGGGGAGCAATCAGCCCCAGCATTTT
-	TRBV2	-	TRBJ1-1	CASTGGGGTEAFF	TGTGCCAGCACCGGGGGGGGTGGCACTGAAGCTTTCTTT
-	TRBV9	-	TRBJ2-7	CASSPHRGGNEQYF	TGTGCCAGCAGCCCCCACAGGGGAGGCAACGAGCAGTACTTC
-	TRBV11-2	TRBD2	TRBJ2-1	CASNLAGGRENEQFF	TGTGCCAGTAACTTAGCGGGAGGGAGGGAGAATGAGCAGTTCTTC
-	TRBV28	-	TRBJ1-2	CASSLGQNYGYTF	TGTGCCAGCAGTTTAGGGCAGAACTATGGCTACACCTTC
-	TRBV29-1	TRBD1	TRBJ2-7	CSVGDRGYEQYF	TGCAGCGTTGGGGACAGGGGCTACGAGCAGTACTTC
few	TRBV25-1	-	TRBJ2-1	CASSDLFHEQFF	TGTGCCAGCAGTGACCTATTCCATGAGCAGTTCTTC
-	TRBV28	TRBD1	TRBJ2-1	CASSLLWDRVNEQFF	TGTGCCAGCAGTTTACTCTGGGACAGGGTAAATGAGCAGTTCTTC
-	TRBV30	TRBD1	TRBJ1-1	CAWSAEGTGETNTEAFF	TGTGCCTGGAGTGCGGAAGGGACAGGGGAAACGAACACTGAAGCTTTCTTT
-	TRBV28	TRBD2	TRBJ2-3	CASSILADTQYF	TGTGCCAGCAGCATACTAGCGGATACGCAGTATTTT
-	TRBV4-3	TRBD2	TRBJ2-3	CASSHGQYGRAVTDTQYF	TGCGCCAGCAGCCACGGACAGTACGGGAGGGCCGTCACAGATACGCAGTATTTT
-	TRBV25-1	TRBD1	TRBJ1-5	CASRRDRQPQHF	TGTGCCAGCAGGAGGGACAGGCAGCCCCAGCATTTT
-	TRBV5-1	-	TRBJ1-2	CASRGANYGYTF	TGCGCCAGCAGGGGCGCTAACTATGGCTACACCTTC
-	TRBV4-1	-	TRBJ1-1	CASSQETQLNTEAFF	TGCGCCAGCAGCCAAGAGACACAGTTGAACACTGAAGCTTTCTTT
-	TRBV10-3	-	TRBJ1-5	CAISEPYSNQPQHF	TGTGCCATCAGTGAGCCTTATAGCAATCAGCCCCAGCATTTT
few	TRBV6-4	-	TRBJ2-1	CASSVIHGENEQFF	TGTGCCAGCAGTGTGATTCACGGGGAAAATGAGCAGTTCTTC
-	TRBV10-2	-	TRBJ2-5	CASGQRPQETQYF	TGCGCCAGCGGCCAGCGCCCACAAGAGACCCAGTACTTC
few	TRBV6-5	TRBD2	TRBJ2-7	CASRMRLAGLYEQYF	TGTGCCAGCAGAATGAGACTAGCGGGACTCTACGAGCAGTACTTC
-	TRBV5-4	TRBD2	TRBJ2-2	CASSAGVDTGELFF	TGTGCCAGCAGCGCGGGAGTAGACACCGGGGAGCTGTTTTTT
-	TRBV6-6	-	TRBJ1-1	CASIEGDTEAFF	TGTGCCAGCATCGAGGGGGACACTGAAGCTTTCTTT
few	TRBV6-4	TRBD1	TRBJ1-5	CASSDPGTGVISNQPQHF	TGTGCCAGCAGTGACCCCGGGACAGGCGTCATTAGCAATCAGCCCCAGCATTTT
-	TRBV5-6	TRBD2	TRBJ2-5	CASSSRTRGWAAQYF	TGTGCCAGCAGCTCCCGGACTAGGGGTTGGGCGGCCCAGTACTTC
-	TRBV5-1	-	TRBJ2-7	CASSLAGATNSEQYF	TGCGCCAGCAGCTTGGCTGGCGCTACTAACTCCGAGCAGTACTTC
few	TRBV11-2	-	TRBJ2-1	CASSRGGFGGLEQFF	TGTGCCAGCAGCCGTGGGGGATTCGGGGGTCTAGAGCAGTTCTTC
once	TRBV15	-	TRBJ2-7	CATSREFGSYEQYF	TGTGCCACGAGCCGGGAGTTTGGTTCCTACGAGCAGTACTTC
once	TRBV6-5	-	TRBJ1-4	CASRARRGEKLFF	TGTGCCAGCAGAGCGAGGAGGGGTGAAAAACTGTTTTTT
-	TRBV21-1	-	TRBJ2-7	CASSKADGTRSYEQYF	TGTGCCAGCAGCAAAGCCGACGGGACTAGATCCTACGAGCAGTACTTC
-	TRBV27	TRBD1	TRBJ1-5	CASSQYGQGAGIHAYQPQHF	TGTGCCAGCAGCCAATATGGACAGGGGGCGGGAATTCATGCTTATCAGCCCCAGCATTTT
-	TRBV28	TRBD1	TRBJ2-5	CASSYLGTAQETQYF	TGTGCCAGCAGTTACCTAGGGACAGCCCAAGAGACCCAGTACTTC
-	TRBV9	-	TRBJ1-3	CASSISGGSGNTIYF	TGTGCCAGCAGCATATCAGGAGGCTCTGGAAACACCATATATTTT
-	TRBV28	-	TRBJ1-5	CASSPSGTNNQPQHF	TGTGCCAGCAGTCCGAGCGGGACAAACAATCAGCCCCAGCATTTT
-	TRBV7-9	-	TRBJ2-5	CASSLAEVQGSETQYF	TGTGCCAGCAGCTTAGCCGAAGTACAGGGATCGGAGACCCAGTACTTC
-	TRBV28	TRBD1	TRBJ1-2	CASRPQGALNYGYTF	TGTGCCAGCAGGCCGCAGGGGGCTCTGAACTATGGCTACACCTTC
-	TRBV5-4	-	TRBJ2-6	CASSFLEGAGANVLTF	TGTGCCAGCAGCTTTTTAGAAGGGGCCGGGGCCAACGTCCTGACTTTC